This T cell receptor (beta chain) was captured in a study of T cell changes during pregnancy in multiple sclerosis. Only in-frame clones appear in the TCRdb table, and some are missing; sequencing was by immunoSEQ multiplex PCR. The repertoire holds tens of thousands of clones, approximately 90% seen once, with roughly 0.44% in the top ten. CDR1 is SGHDN and CDR2 is FVKESK in the germline V gene. Deletions cut 4 bases from V and 4 bases from J, with 13 bases between. This CDR3 is 15 amino acids long. Sample: CD4+ T cells from peripheral blood mononuclear cells, taken in the second trimester of pregnancy. This receptor was identified in a female donor with multiple sclerosis, enrolled in a pregnancy study. The rearrangement joins TRBV14 to TRBJ2-2; D may be TRBD1 (6 bases). CDR3 region: CASSPQRGSTGELFF. CDR3 sequence (DNA): TGTGCCAGCAGCCCCCAAAGGGGGAGCACCGGGGAGCTGTTTTTT.